Sequencing of this T cell receptor (beta chain) was carried out in a study of T cells in localized non-small cell lung cancer. Study results and limitations: A median of about 60 of the top 100 tumor clones appeared in adjacent lung, which was paired and uninvolved. Highest T cell clonality was seen in uninvolved adjacent lung, surpassing that measured in tumor.

V shed 5 bases and J 4 bases; nucleotides not matched to a gene: 6. CDR1 LNHDA and CDR2 SQIVND come from the germline V gene (reference sequence). The CDR3 sequence is 15 residues long. In the case of this clone: Antigen specificity is unknown.

Libraries were prepared by immunoSEQ multiplex PCR; TCRdb keeps only in-frame clonotypes and omits some of them. The table has tens of thousands of clones, about nine tenths seen once. This chain uses TRBV19 with TRBJ1-3; 9 bases match TRBD1. This material consisted of peripheral blood, taken before any cancer treatment. This TCR was sampled from a man aged 35-69 years with stage I squamous cell lung carcinoma. The chain's CDR3 is CASSGGQGRGNTIYF. The DNA of the CDR3 is TGTGCCAGTAGTGGCGGACAGGGGAGAGGAAACACCATATATTTT.